What follows are 6 T cell receptor beta chains derived from one specimen sequenced in a study of Graves' ophthalmopathy and Graves' hyperthyroidism. The sequenced template was RNA, covering the TCR beta CDR3 region. Scientists carried out first-round RT-PCR using HTBI primers and then a second-round multiplex PCR. In TCRdb, the multiplex PCR reads were re-called with MiXCR into one record per CDR3 protein. The repertoire includes approximately 640,000 distinct CDR3 sequences, over 40% of them detected once, and roughly 3% sits in the top ten. The source material was peripheral blood. All receptors derive from an adult man with Graves' ophthalmopathy.

The genes are TRBV7-9 and TRBJ2-5, with 8 bases that match TRBD1. V was pared by 7 bases and J by 4 bases, with 20 bases of the junction left unmatched. The CDR3 covers 18 residues. Looked up from germline, CDR1 is SEHNR and CDR2 is FQNEAQ (reference sequence). The CDR3 spells CASTALQGEGGELETQYF. The CDR3 DNA follows: TGTGCCAGCACAGCGCTACAGGGGGAAGGGGGCGAGCTAGAGACCCAGTACTTC.

Points on this clonotype: A read error is possible here, since a much larger clone lies one base away. The chain couples TRBV10-3 to TRBJ1-4; D uncertain. The V end lost 5 bases, the J end lost 4 bases, and 14 bases lay between the germline ends. Germline CDR1 ENHRY, CDR2 SYGVKD. CDR3 size: 15 residues. The CDR3 reads CAISSSGMVNEKLFF. CDR3 in DNA: TGTGCCATCAGTTCCTCCGGGATGGTTAATGAAAAACTGTTTTTT.

This chain's CDR3 is CSVTGSTEANTEAFF. In nucleotides, the CDR3 is TGCAGCGTTACAGGGTCAACGGAAGCGAACACTGAAGCTTTCTTT. The chain couples TRBV29-1 to TRBJ1-1, with D tentatively TRBD1 (6 bases). Germline V gene lookup returns CDR1 SQVTM and CDR2 ANQGSEA. V shed 5 bases and J shed 1 base, with 17 bases lying between them. This CDR3 spans 15 amino acids.

This clonotype has just one count. A junction boundary mismatches the germline segment, possibly from a read error. This chain connects TRBV7-9 to TRBJ1-4, with D possibly TRBD1 on 5 matching bases. CDR1 is SEHNR and CDR2 is FQNEAQ in the germline V gene (reference sequence). The CDR3 is made up of 14 amino acids. In DNA, the CDR3 is TGTGCCAACAGCCTCAGGGCAACTGATGAAAAACTGTTTTTT. This gives the protein CANSLRATDEKLFF.

V gene TRBV2 combines with J gene TRBJ1-1; D gene unclear. CDR3 length equals 12 residues. Germline V lookup: CDR1 SNHLY, CDR2 FYNNEI. The germline V and J ends were trimmed by 1 base and 8 bases, with 8 bases remaining between them. CDR3 DNA sequence: TGTGCCAGCAGTGAAGTTATCACCGAAGCTTTCTTT. The encoded protein is CASSEVITEAFF. Looking up the rest from reference TRBV2 and TRBJ1-1 gives the full variable domain: EPEVTQTPSHQVTQMGQEVILRCVPISNHLYFYWYRQILGQKVEFLVSFYNNEISEKSEIFDDQFSVERPDGSNFTLKIRSTKLEDSAMYFCASSEVITEAFFGQGTRLTVV.

This clonotype was observed at least ten times. DNA of the CDR3: TGTGCCAGCAGCTTAGGGACAGCCATGAACACTGAAGCTTTCTTT. Translating it yields CASSLGTAMNTEAFF. This chain links TRBV7-8 with TRBJ1-1, with a weak D call TRBD1 (6 bases). The CDR3 consists of 15 residues. Germline assignment: CDR1 SGHVS and CDR2 FQNEAQ. V was cut by 1 base and J by 0 bases, with 9 bases left in between.